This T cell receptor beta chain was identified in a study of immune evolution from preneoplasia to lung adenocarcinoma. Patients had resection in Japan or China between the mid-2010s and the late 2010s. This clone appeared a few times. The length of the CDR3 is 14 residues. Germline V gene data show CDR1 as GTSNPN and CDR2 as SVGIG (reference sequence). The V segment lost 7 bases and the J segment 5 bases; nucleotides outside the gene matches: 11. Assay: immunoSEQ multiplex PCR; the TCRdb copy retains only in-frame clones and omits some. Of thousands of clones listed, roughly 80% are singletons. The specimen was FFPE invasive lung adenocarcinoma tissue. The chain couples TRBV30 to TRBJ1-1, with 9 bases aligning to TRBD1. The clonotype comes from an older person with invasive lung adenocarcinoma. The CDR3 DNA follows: TGTGCCTCTATCGGGGGACAGGGACTGACTGAAGCTTTCTTT. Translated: CASIGGQGLTEAFF.